The sample holds a few counts of the clone carrying this T cell receptor (beta chain). One entry per CDR3 protein, called by TCRdb with MiXCR from the 5' RACE reads. The sample lists about 41,000 distinct CDR3 sequences; 25% to 35% were seen once. The CDR3 covers 17 residues. V was cut by 1 base and J by 2 bases, with 15 bases left in between. The germline CDR1 and CDR2 sequences are SGHRS and YFSETQ. The V gene is TRBV5-1, the J gene TRBJ2-2; a possible D gene is TRBD1 (5 bases). The sequenced sample consisted of memory CD4+ T cells sorted from a lymph node. Subset indicated: memory CD4+ T cells, CD4+CD45RO+CD25-. This sequence originates from a female donor with breast cancer. CDR3: CASSLKRGPLNTGELFF. In DNA form, the CDR3 reads TGCGCCAGCAGCTTGAAAAGGGGCCCACTAAACACCGGGGAGCTGTTTTTT.